Listed here are 13 T cell receptor beta chains from one sample, sequenced in a study of T cells after yellow fever vaccination. TCRdb reanalysed the 5' RACE reads using MiXCR and keeps one entry per CDR3 protein. The repertoire holds some 320,000 distinct CDR3 sequences, around 10% seen once, with about 3.5% in the top ten. Here the sequenced sample was CD4+ T cells sorted from PBMCs, taken 45 days after the yellow fever booster vaccination. These receptors came from a man aged 18 to 35 who received the YFV17D yellow fever vaccine.

The chain carries TRBV12-3 or TRBV12-4 and TRBJ1-2; a weak D match, TRBD1 (6 bases). The CDR3 contains 13 residues. V lost 5 bases to trimming and J lost 3 bases, with 10 bases between them. CDR3 DNA sequence: TGTGCCAGCAGTCCCGGACAGTACTATGGCTACACCTTC. It yields the protein CASSPGQYYGYTF.

This clonotype was observed a handful of times. The chain is built from TRBV7-2 and TRBJ2-1; maybe TRBD2 (5 bases). V was shortened by 2 bases and J by 10 bases, with 9 bases between the two germline ends. The CDR3 totals 12 residues. Germline V gives CDR1 SGHTA, CDR2 FQGNSA. The CDR3 spells CASSLNIAEQFF. Written as DNA, the CDR3 is TGTGCCAGCAGCTTAAACATAGCGGAGCAGTTCTTC.

This clonotype has a count of ten or more. V and J are TRBV4-2 and TRBJ2-2; the D gene is possibly TRBD1 (6 bases). The CDR3 sequence is 16 residues long. V was cut by 0 bases and J by 0 bases, with 8 bases left in between. Germline CDR1 and CDR2: LGHNA and YNFKEQ. Written as DNA, the CDR3 is TGTGCCAGCAGCCAAGAGGGGACAACGAACACCGGGGAGCTGTTTTTT. Translating it yields CASSQEGTTNTGELFF.

The J gene is TRBJ2-3, the V gene TRBV5-1; 7 nucleotides align to TRBD1. Looked up from germline, CDR1 is SGHRS and CDR2 is YFSETQ. Trimming took 1 base from V and 4 from J; bases not matched to a gene: 3. The length of the CDR3 is 14 residues. For the CDR3, the DNA is TGCGCCAGCAGCTTGAACAGGGGACCAGATACGCAGTATTTT. It specifies CASSLNRGPDTQYF.

This clonotype was detected a few times. The chain combines TRBV5-1 with TRBJ2-3; D gene uncertain. Germline V gene sequence: CDR1 SGHRS, CDR2 YFSETQ. Trimming stripped 4 bases from V and 5 bases from J, with 8 bases between. This CDR3 contains 12 residues. CDR3 loop: CASSQDVDTQYF. As DNA, the CDR3 is TGCGCCAGCAGCCAGGATGTAGATACGCAGTATTTT. Filled out from reference TRBV5-1 and TRBJ2-3, the complete variable domain reads KAGVTQTPRYLIKTRGQQVTLSCSPISGHRSVSWYQQTPGQGLQFLFEYFSETQRNKGNFPGRFSGRQFSNSRSEMNVSTLELGDSALYLCASSQDVDTQYFGPGTRLTVL.

J is TRBJ1-2 and V is TRBV18, with D perhaps TRBD1 (5 bases). Looked up from germline, CDR1 is KGHSH and CDR2 is LQKENI. This CDR3 is built from 16 residues. Trimming stripped 3 bases from V and 0 bases from J, with 14 bases between. CDR3 DNA sequence: TGTGCCAGCTCACCCCCTGGGACGGCAGCTAACTATGGCTACACCTTC. Translating gives CASSPPGTAANYGYTF.

This clonotype was seen a handful of times. The chain carries TRBV20-1 and TRBJ1-5; D may be TRBD1 (5 bases). With 3 bases removed from V and 7 bases from J, the gap between germline ends came to 16 bases. CDR1 DFQATT and CDR2 SNEGSKA come from the germline V gene (reference sequence). This CDR3 is 14 amino acids long. DNA for the CDR3: TGCAGTGCTAGTGTCAAGGGGATTGGCCAGCCCCAGCATTTT. Residues: CSASVKGIGQPQHF.

This chain uses TRBV9 with TRBJ2-3, with D possibly TRBD1 on 5 matching bases. V was trimmed by 6 bases and J by 4 bases, leaving 15 bases between them. CDR3 length: 14 residues. CDR1 is SGDLS and CDR2 is YYNGEE in the germline V gene. DNA for the CDR3: TGTGCCAGCACCTCGCAGGGATCCTCAGATACGCAGTATTTT. It yields the protein CASTSQGSSDTQYF. Variable domain in full (rest from reference TRBV9 and TRBJ2-3): DSGVTQTPKHLITATGQRVTLRCSPRSGDLSVYWYQQSLDQGLQFLIQYYNGEERAKGNILERFSAQQFPDLHSELNLSSLELGDSALYFCASTSQGSSDTQYFGPGTRLTVL.

The chain joins TRBV7-3 to TRBJ2-2, with unresolved D. This CDR3 comprises 15 residues. V lost 1 base, J lost 1 base, and 7 bases lay in between. In germline, CDR1 is SGHTA, CDR2 FQGTGA. CDR3 nucleotides: TGTGCCAGCAGCTTAATGGGCGGGAACACCGGGGAGCTGTTTTTT. Translating gives CASSLMGGNTGELFF.

This clonotype was detected a few times. The chain employs TRBV5-6 and TRBJ2-5; D ambiguous. Trimming cost V 4 bases and J 5 bases, with 12 bases left between them. The CDR3 loop spans 13 amino acids. Germline CDR1 reads SGHDT; CDR2 reads YYEEEE. The CDR3 sequence is CASSADASETQYF. In DNA form, the CDR3 reads TGTGCCAGCAGCGCGGACGCCTCGGAGACCCAGTACTTC.

The CDR3 sequence is CASSAGRGNQPQHF. The CDR3 coding sequence is TGTGCCAGCAGTGCGGGGAGAGGGAATCAGCCCCAGCATTTT. This chain uses TRBV2 with TRBJ1-5; no reliable D call. Trimming stripped 4 bases from V and 4 bases from J, with 11 bases between. The CDR3 has 14 residues. Germline CDR1 SNHLY, CDR2 FYNNEI. Full variable domain (missing parts from reference TRBV2 and TRBJ1-5): EPEVTQTPSHQVTQMGQEVILRCVPISNHLYFYWYRQILGQKVEFLVSFYNNEISEKSEIFDDQFSVERPDGSNFTLKIRSTKLEDSAMYFCASSAGRGNQPQHFGDGTRLSIL.

In this sample, this clonotype turned up a few times. This sequence joins TRBV7-2 and TRBJ2-1; tentative D call: TRBD1 (6 bases). Trimming shortened V by 5 bases and J by 0 bases, and 11 bases separated the two germline ends. Germline values: CDR1 SGHTA, CDR2 FQGNSA. The CDR3 consists of 15 residues. Here the CDR3 reads CASSAQGNSYNEQFF. As DNA, the CDR3 is TGTGCCAGCAGCGCACAGGGCAACTCCTACAATGAGCAGTTCTTC.

In DNA, the CDR3 is TGTGCCAGCAGCTTTGTACCCCTTCTAGGCTACACCTTC. Translating gives CASSFVPLLGYTF. V and J are TRBV7-2 and TRBJ1-2; D gene ambiguous. Germline V gives CDR1 SGHTA, CDR2 FQGNSA. CDR3 length equals 13 residues. V lost 3 bases and J lost 8, with 13 bases in between.